The 6 T cell receptor beta chains presented below share a single source sample, sequenced in a study of blood T cell repertoires in COVID-19 (dated by TCRdb to about 2020). Libraries were prepared through the immunoSEQ multiplex PCR assay. TCRdb limited this immuneACCESS table to in-frame rearrangements with V and J called. A share of clones is missing; checked studies link under half to unresolved V genes, and the rest is unexplained. This sample has approximately 180,000 clones in its table, and roughly 82% of those were observed once. The ten largest make up approximately 4.7% of the sample. Material for sequencing was PBMCs or T cells enriched from blood (not recorded which). These receptors all come from a woman aged 55-75 years with acute COVID-19.

The DNA for the CDR3 is TGTGCCAGTAGTATAGAGTATTCCGGACTCGGAGCTTTCTTT. As protein: CASSIEYSGLGAFF. The chain has TRBV19 and TRBJ1-1; unclear D gene. The CDR3 spans 14 residues. CDR1 is LNHDA, CDR2 SQIVND, per germline (reference sequence). V shed 0 bases and J shed 10 bases, with 15 bases lying between them.

This chain links TRBV9 with TRBJ2-3; possible D gene TRBD2, 5 bases. This CDR3 is built from 17 residues. With 4 bases removed from V and 4 bases from J, the gap between germline ends came to 22 bases. The germline CDR1 and CDR2 sequences are SGDLS and YYNGEE. The CDR3 here is CASSLPPFGGTADTQYF. CDR3 sequence (DNA): TGTGCCAGCAGCTTACCTCCATTTGGAGGTACGGCAGATACGCAGTATTTT.

The rearrangement joins TRBV6-4 to TRBJ2-3, with D maybe TRBD2 (5 bases). Trimming cost V 7 bases and J 0 bases, with 17 bases left between them. The CDR3 runs to 16 residues. Germline assignment: CDR1 MRHNA and CDR2 SNTAGT. The CDR3 region has the DNA TGTGCCAGCAAGCCACACCAGGACTTTAGCACAGATACGCAGTATTTT. Translated, it gives CASKPHQDFSTDTQYF.

The sample holds a few counts of this clone. The chain joins TRBV7-8 to TRBJ1-1; maybe TRBD1 (5 bases). Trimming took off 8 bases at V and 4 bases at J, with 26 bases between the two ends. The germline gives CDR1 SGHVS, CDR2 FQNEAQ. The CDR3 runs to 17 residues. In DNA form, the CDR3 reads TGTGCCAGCGGCCCAATTAAGGGGAAATTTGCCGGCACTGAAGCTTTCTTT. Its protein is CASGPIKGKFAGTEAFF.

CDR3 protein: CAWSFSWLEKLFF. CDR3 in DNA: TGTGCCTGGAGTTTTTCGTGGCTGGAAAAACTGTTTTTT. The genes are TRBV30 and TRBJ1-4; D is uncertain. V lost 2 bases and J lost 8, with 12 bases in between. The germline V gene encodes CDR1 GTSNPN and CDR2 SVGIG (reference sequence). The CDR3 is 13 amino acids.

This chain connects TRBV5-6 to TRBJ2-1; TRBD2 agrees at 11 bases. The CDR3 length is 15 residues. J gave up 3 bases and V 4 bases, and 3 bases lay outside the gene matches. Germline lookup yields CDR1 SGHDT and CDR2 YYEEEE. In DNA form, the CDR3 reads TGTGCCAGCAGCCCTACTAGCGGGAGCTACAATGAGCAGTTCTTC. This codes for CASSPTSGSYNEQFF.